This TCR beta chain comes out of a study of cytomegalovirus exposure and HLA in healthy donors. Points on this clone: Its antigen is undetermined.

Study-level results: Several of the most significant clusters appeared, in a later analysis, to be linked to common viral pathogens. Sequencing artifact likely explains a cluster of highly shared sequence variants.

V was clipped by 5 bases and J by 7 bases; unmatched bases: 6. This CDR3 is built from 14 residues. Germline assignment: CDR1 SGHNT and CDR2 YENEEA. PCR employed 60 Vbeta and 13 Jbeta primers. Sequencing was performed with immunoSEQ multiplex PCR; in TCRdb, only in-frame clones are kept and a portion is missing. The profile shows 150,000 to 200,000 clones, around four fifths of them singletons. This chain connects TRBV11-3 to TRBJ1-5; TRBD1 matches at 9 bases. The clonotype comes from a man aged 35 to 55 in good health and CMV-seropositive. The sample comprised PBMCs. As DNA, the CDR3 is TGTGCCAGCAGCCCGGGACAGGGTGAGCAGCCCCAGCATTTT. This gives the protein CASSPGQGEQPQHF. The full variable domain, rest sourced from reference TRBV11-3 and TRBJ1-5, is EAGVVQSPRYKIIEKKQPVAFWCNPISGHNTLYWYLQNLGQGPELLIRYENEEAVDDSQLPKDRFSAERLKGVDSTLKIQPAELGDSAVYLCASSPGQGEQPQHFGDGTRLSIL.